These T cell receptor beta chains were read from a single sample in a study of blood T cell repertoires in COVID-19. Measured with immunoSEQ multiplex PCR; TCRdb has only the in-frame clones, and not every one. The table lists about 81,000 clones, roughly 91% of them singletons. What was sequenced was peripheral blood. The receptors stem from a woman between 50 and 59 years old in a cohort sampled during active COVID-19. The CDR3 runs from the conserved cysteine through the conserved F or W. The order of the fields is V gene, CDR3 length, J gene, clone size, D gene, CDR3 protein, CDR3 DNA. The D gene is left open where the match is weak. Size tells how often a clone was seen (once, few, many) or the class of an expanded clone, and some rows leave it out.

TRBV5-1	18	TRBJ2-1	-	TRBD2	CASSPRASGGATYNEQFF	TGCGCCAGCAGCCCGCGGGCTAGCGGGGGGGCTACCTACAATGAGCAGTTCTTC
TRBV3-1/TRBV3-2	15	TRBJ1-1	once	-	CASSDEKGRTTEAFF	TGTGCCAGCAGCGACGAGAAGGGCCGGACAACTGAAGCTTTCTTT
TRBV24-1	15	TRBJ2-1	-	TRBD2	CATSDAGGPYNEQFF	TGTGCCACCAGTGATGCGGGAGGGCCCTACAATGAGCAGTTCTTC
TRBV28	14	TRBJ2-1	once	-	CASSFPGVWDEQFF	TGTGCCAGCAGCTTTCCGGGAGTTTGGGATGAGCAGTTCTTC
TRBV7-6	13	TRBJ1-2	-	TRBD1	CASSSTGVNGYTF	TGTGCCAGCAGCTCCACAGGGGTCAATGGCTACACCTTC
TRBV3-1/TRBV3-2	15	TRBJ2-1	-	TRBD2	CASSQETSGMFGQFF	TGTGCCAGCAGCCAAGAGACTAGCGGGATGTTTGGGCAGTTCTTC
TRBV6-5	15	TRBJ1-2	-	TRBD1	CASSYTGGPNYGYTF	TGTGCCAGCAGTTATACAGGGGGCCCTAACTATGGCTACACCTTC
TRBV19	17	TRBJ2-3	-	TRBD1	CATRSSEGTGSADTQYF	TGTGCCACTCGTTCTTCCGAAGGGACAGGGTCGGCAGATACGCAGTATTTT
TRBV5-6	15	TRBJ2-5	-	-	CASSLPMDNLETQYF	TGTGCCAGCAGCTTGCCGATGGACAACCTAGAGACCCAGTACTTC
TRBV28	14	TRBJ2-2	few	-	CASSYLGGAGELFF	TGTGCCAGCAGTTACCTAGGGGGGGCCGGGGAGCTGTTTTTT
TRBV3-1/TRBV3-2	13	TRBJ1-3	-	-	CASSVLSGNTIYF	TGTGCCAGCAGCGTCCTCTCTGGAAACACCATATATTTT
TRBV5-4	16	TRBJ1-1	-	-	CASSLRPRGLNTEAFF	TGTGCCAGCAGCTTACGCCCCAGGGGCCTGAACACTGAAGCTTTCTTT
TRBV3-1/TRBV3-2	15	TRBJ2-1	-	TRBD1	CASRTTGTGGNEQFF	TGTGCCAGCAGGACCACCGGGACAGGGGGCAATGAGCAGTTCTTC
TRBV28	14	TRBJ1-2	-	-	CASSLLLGRYGYTF	TGTGCCAGCAGTTTACTCCTCGGGAGGTATGGCTACACCTTC
TRBV3-1/TRBV3-2	15	TRBJ1-1	-	TRBD1	CASSYRGQSNTEAFF	TGTGCCAGCAGTTACAGGGGGCAATCGAACACTGAAGCTTTCTTT
TRBV7-9	17	TRBJ2-2	-	-	CASSLGWTDLDTGELFF	TGTGCCAGCAGCTTAGGTTGGACAGATTTGGACACCGGGGAGCTGTTTTTT
TRBV10-1	13	TRBJ2-2	-	-	CASSSGTFGELFF	TGCGCCAGCAGTTCTGGGACATTCGGGGAGCTGTTTTTT
TRBV5-1	14	TRBJ2-3	-	-	CASSLGGVEDTQYF	TGCGCCAGCAGCTTAGGGGGTGTAGAAGATACGCAGTATTTT
TRBV27	15	TRBJ2-2	-	TRBD1	CASTRWTGNTGELFF	TGTGCCAGCACTCGGTGGACAGGGAACACCGGGGAGCTGTTTTTT
TRBV12-3/TRBV12-4	13	TRBJ1-2	once	TRBD1	CASTWTGSYGYTF	TGTGCCAGCACCTGGACAGGATCCTATGGCTACACCTTC
TRBV9	15	TRBJ2-3	-	-	CASSKGAGWADTQYF	TGTGCCAGCAGTAAAGGGGCGGGATGGGCGGATACGCAGTATTTT
TRBV9	14	TRBJ2-1	-	TRBD1	CASRPGQGIGEQFF	TGTGCCAGCAGGCCGGGACAGGGCATCGGCGAGCAGTTCTTC
TRBV18	15	TRBJ1-5	-	-	CASSPETNSNQPQHF	TGTGCCAGCTCACCAGAGACAAATAGCAATCAGCCCCAGCATTTT
TRBV7-2	15	TRBJ1-6	-	TRBD1	CASRWDRTGGSPLHF	TGTGCCAGCAGGTGGGACAGGACAGGGGGATCACCCCTCCACTTT
TRBV12-3/TRBV12-4	13	TRBJ1-1	-	-	CASSPSGTPEAFF	TGTGCCAGCAGCCCCTCCGGGACACCTGAAGCTTTCTTT
TRBV19	17	TRBJ1-5	-	-	CASSLGLHLNSNQPQHF	TGTGCCAGTAGTTTGGGACTGCACCTCAATAGCAATCAGCCCCAGCATTTT
TRBV9	15	TRBJ2-2	-	TRBD1	CASSVRQGAPGELFF	TGTGCCAGCAGCGTCCGACAGGGGGCGCCCGGGGAGCTGTTTTTT
TRBV7-3	15	TRBJ2-1	-	TRBD2	CASSRTSGRFYEQFF	TGTGCCAGCAGCAGGACTAGCGGGAGGTTCTATGAGCAGTTCTTC
TRBV5-1	15	TRBJ1-6	-	-	CASSSSDGVDSPLHF	TGCGCCAGCAGCTCTTCAGACGGGGTGGATTCACCCCTCCACTTT
TRBV5-1	13	TRBJ2-3	-	-	CASSPGGTDTQYF	TGCGCCAGCAGCCCGGGGGGCACAGATACGCAGTATTTT
TRBV10-1	16	TRBJ2-1	-	TRBD2	CASSEAGGGSYNEQFF	TGCGCCAGCAGTGAAGCGGGAGGAGGATCCTACAATGAGCAGTTCTTC
TRBV7-9	14	TRBJ2-2	-	TRBD2	CASSPMSGAGELFF	TGTGCCAGCAGCCCCATGAGCGGGGCCGGGGAGCTGTTTTTT
TRBV5-1	14	TRBJ1-2	-	TRBD1	CASSSTTQGYGYTF	TGCGCCAGCAGCTCAACAACACAGGGGTACGGCTACACCTTC
TRBV19	15	TRBJ2-5	-	-	CASSTGYQHQETQYF	TGTGCCAGTAGTACAGGGTACCAACACCAAGAGACCCAGTACTTC
TRBV5-1	14	TRBJ1-2	-	-	CASSLGAGLYGYTF	TGCGCCAGCAGCTTGGGGGCAGGACTTTATGGCTACACCTTC
TRBV9	16	TRBJ1-1	-	TRBD1	CASSEGQGPLNTEAFF	TGTGCCAGCAGCGAGGGACAGGGGCCCCTGAACACTGAAGCTTTCTTT
TRBV4-1	17	TRBJ2-1	-	-	CASSQDPPGRSYNEQFF	TGCGCCAGCAGCCAAGATCCCCCAGGGAGGTCCTACAATGAGCAGTTCTTC
TRBV5-5	16	TRBJ2-5	-	TRBD1	CASSSARTGALETQYF	TGTGCCAGCAGCTCAGCTCGGACAGGCGCCTTAGAGACCCAGTACTTC
TRBV5-1	15	TRBJ2-1	-	TRBD1	CASSANRGSYNEQFF	TGCGCCAGCAGCGCTAACAGGGGGTCCTACAATGAGCAGTTCTTC
TRBV28	16	TRBJ1-2	-	-	CASSSPRQPANYGYTF	TGTGCCAGCAGTTCTCCAAGACAACCCGCTAACTATGGCTACACCTTC
TRBV10-3	15	TRBJ2-5	-	TRBD2	CATTNSGGAISTQYF	TGTGCCACCACTAATTCCGGGGGGGCCATCTCGACCCAGTACTTC
TRBV3-1/TRBV3-2	13	TRBJ2-3	-	-	CASSPHSTDTQYF	TGTGCCAGCAGCCCCCATAGCACAGATACGCAGTATTTT
TRBV5-6	12	TRBJ2-1	-	TRBD1	CASSVQGNEQFF	TGTGCCAGCAGCGTACAGGGGAATGAGCAGTTCTTC
TRBV3-1/TRBV3-2	16	TRBJ1-6	-	-	CASSHLVGGSDSPLHF	TGTGCCAGCAGCCATTTGGTCGGGGGTTCGGATTCACCCCTCCACTTT
TRBV28	11	TRBJ1-1	-	-	CASILGGRAFF	TGTGCCAGCATTCTTGGGGGGAGAGCTTTCTTT
TRBV7-3	13	TRBJ1-6	few	-	CASSLSYNSPLHF	TGTGCCAGCAGCTTGAGCTATAATTCACCCCTCCACTTT
TRBV11-2	15	TRBJ2-7	-	-	CASSLQQAYSYEQYF	TGTGCCAGCAGCTTACAACAGGCCTATTCCTACGAGCAGTACTTC
TRBV6-5	15	TRBJ2-7	-	-	CASSYSGNRVYEQYF	TGTGCCAGCAGTTACTCGGGAAACAGGGTCTACGAGCAGTACTTC
TRBV5-5	14	TRBJ2-7	-	-	CASSLEQGFYEQYF	TGTGCCAGCAGCTTGGAACAGGGCTTTTACGAGCAGTACTTC
TRBV19	14	TRBJ1-5	-	TRBD1	CASSGQGMGQPQHF	TGTGCCAGTAGCGGACAGGGAATGGGTCAGCCCCAGCATTTT
TRBV6-5	13	TRBJ2-2	-	-	CASSWSRDGELFF	TGTGCCAGCAGTTGGAGTCGGGACGGGGAGCTGTTTTTT
TRBV5-6	15	TRBJ2-1	-	TRBD1	CASSLGGRGLNEQFF	TGTGCCAGCAGCTTGGGCGGCAGGGGGCTTAATGAGCAGTTCTTC
TRBV11-2	18	TRBJ1-1	-	TRBD1	CASSRRTGGLLLSTEAFF	TGTGCCAGCAGCCGCAGGACAGGGGGCCTCTTATTGTCCACTGAAGCTTTCTTT
TRBV7-2	16	TRBJ2-7	once	-	CASSLAPDSSSYEQYF	TGTGCCAGCAGCTTAGCGCCGGACAGCTCCTCCTACGAGCAGTACTTC
TRBV11-1	13	TRBJ2-2	-	-	CASSGANTGELFF	TGTGCCAGCTCGGGGGCGAACACCGGGGAGCTGTTTTTT
TRBV5-6	15	TRBJ2-2	few	-	CASSLQGRATGELFF	TGTGCCAGCAGCTTGCAGGGGCGCGCGACCGGGGAGCTGTTTTTT
TRBV3-1/TRBV3-2	14	TRBJ2-1	once	-	CASSLLGSRHEQFF	TGTGCCAGCAGCCTGCTCGGTAGCCGCCATGAGCAGTTCTTC
TRBV2	13	TRBJ1-2	once	-	CASSSRTDLGYTF	TGTGCCAGCAGTTCCCGGACAGACCTGGGCTACACCTTC
TRBV13	14	TRBJ2-7	few	-	CASSLRGKPYEQYF	TGTGCCAGCAGCCTAAGAGGGAAACCCTACGAGCAGTACTTC
TRBV7-9	15	TRBJ2-1	-	TRBD2	CASRAGVAGANEQFF	TGTGCCAGCCGAGCGGGGGTAGCGGGAGCCAATGAGCAGTTCTTC